The 11 T cell receptor beta chains reported below all come from one sample, sequenced in a study of blood T cell repertoires in COVID-19. Some clones are missing from TCRdb's copy, which holds only in-frame ones; the method was immunoSEQ multiplex PCR. Here the sample spans 15,000 to 20,000 clones, more than 65% being singletons. Specimen: peripheral blood. These receptors all stem from an older woman with active COVID-19.

This clone was picked up one time. The chain couples TRBV19 to TRBJ1-1; D gene ambiguous. The germline gives CDR1 LNHDA, CDR2 SQIVND (reference sequence). Deletions cut 1 base from V and 4 bases from J, with 10 bases between. CDR3 length: 14 residues. The CDR3 DNA is TGTGCCAGTAGTATAGGGGTTTCGGGCACTGAAGCTTTCTTT. Its protein product is CASSIGVSGTEAFF.

This clone was observed a few times. This chain joins TRBV19 and TRBJ2-1; 7 nucleotides match TRBD1. V gave up 8 bases and J gave up 3 bases; unmatched junction bases: 13. CDR3 length equals 16 residues. Germline assignment: CDR1 LNHDA and CDR2 SQIVND (reference sequence). This chain's CDR3 is CASGPPTGNLYNEQFF. The CDR3 DNA reads TGTGCCAGTGGCCCCCCGACAGGGAACCTCTACAATGAGCAGTTCTTC. The variable domain in full, completed from reference TRBV19 and TRBJ2-1, reads DGGITQSPKYLFRKEGQNVTLSCEQNLNHDAMYWYRQDPGQGLRLIYYSQIVNDFQKGDIAEGYSVSREKKESFPLTVTSAQKNPTAFYLCASGPPTGNLYNEQFFGPGTRLTVL.

The chain couples TRBV21-1 to TRBJ2-7; TRBD1 reflects the table's D call only, with no check against the DNA. TRBV21-1 is a documented pseudogene. The CDR3 runs to 16 residues. CDR3: CASSKAGRQRLYEQYF. CDR3 bases: TGTGCCAGCAGCAAAGCGGGGCGACAGCGCCTGTACGAGCAGTACTTC.

The chain recombines TRBV7-3 with TRBJ2-1, with D uncertain. V was cut by 7 bases and J by 1 base, with 11 bases left in between. The germline V gene encodes CDR1 SGHTA and CDR2 FQGTGA. The CDR3 covers 14 residues. In DNA, the CDR3 is TGTGCCAGCAAGGTCTCGAGGTCCTACAATGAGCAGTTCTTC. It is translated as CASKVSRSYNEQFF. The full variable domain, with the rest looked up from reference TRBV7-3 and TRBJ2-1, is GAGVSQTPSNKVTEKGKYVELRCDPISGHTALYWYRQSLGQGPEFLIYFQGTGAADDSGLPNDRFFAVRPEGSVSTLKIQRTERGDSAVYLCASKVSRSYNEQFFGPGTRLTVL.

V is TRBV28 and J is TRBJ2-2; a possible D gene is TRBD2 (7 bases). Germline V CDR1 and CDR2: MDHEN, SYDVKM. The CDR3 consists of 15 residues. Trimming left V 7 bases short and J 4 bases short, with 16 bases between. The CDR3 spells CASTLGGAGTGELFF. CDR3 DNA: TGTGCCAGCACCCTAGGGGGGGCTGGCACCGGGGAGCTGTTTTTT.

This chain connects TRBV4-1 to TRBJ2-1; weak D call: TRBD1 (7 bases). This CDR3 has 15 residues. Germline V gene lookup returns CDR1 MGHRA and CDR2 YSYEKL. V shed 6 bases and J shed 4 bases, with 16 bases lying between them. CDR3 in amino acids: CASRQAGTVYNEQFF. Here the CDR3 DNA reads TGCGCCAGCAGGCAGGCGGGGACAGTATACAATGAGCAGTTCTTC.

The rearrangement joins TRBV6-2 or TRBV6-3 to TRBJ2-7; 11 bases agree with TRBD2. CDR1 MNHEY and CDR2 SVGEGT come from the germline V gene. The CDR3 is 15 residues long. V lost 6 bases, J lost 7 bases, and 11 bases stayed unmatched. CDR3: CASSLIAGGPGEQYF. The CDR3 DNA sequence: TGTGCCAGCAGCCTGATAGCGGGAGGGCCAGGGGAGCAGTACTTC.

This clone appeared a few times. This rearrangement joins TRBV4-1 to TRBJ2-1, with TRBD1 matching over 7 bases. Germline CDR1 is MGHRA and CDR2 is YSYEKL. Unmatched junction bases numbered 7, after V lost 0 bases and J lost 5 bases. This CDR3 region has 16 residues. CDR3: CASSQDRTGDHNEQFF. The CDR3, as DNA: TGCGCCAGCAGCCAAGATAGAACAGGGGACCACAATGAGCAGTTCTTC.

The chain has TRBV19 and TRBJ2-7; 9 nucleotides line up with TRBD2. The trim removed 5 bases at V and 2 bases at J, leaving 7 bases unmatched. Germline V gene data show CDR1 as LNHDA and CDR2 as SQIVND (reference sequence). The CDR3 sequence is 15 residues long. CDR3 nucleotide sequence: TGTGCCAGTAGTCCAGCCCTAGCGGGGCCCTACGAGCAGTACTTC. Translating gives CASSPALAGPYEQYF.

V gene TRBV6-1 combines with J gene TRBJ1-3; D is unresolved. The V end lost 3 bases, the J end lost 2 bases, and 5 bases lay between the germline ends. CDR1 is MNHNS and CDR2 is SASEGT in the germline V gene. The CDR3 sequence is 13 residues long. The CDR3 coding sequence is TGTGCCAGCAGTGACGGGGCTGGAAACACCATATATTTT. The encoded protein is CASSDGAGNTIYF.

The genes are TRBV7-3 and TRBJ2-3, with D possibly matching TRBD2 (5 bases). The CDR3 totals 15 residues. Trimming removed 7 bases at V and 0 bases at J, with 14 bases between. The germline CDR1 and CDR2 sequences are SGHTA and FQGTGA. CDR3 DNA sequence: TGTGCCAGCAATGCCCGGACTCCTAGCACAGATACGCAGTATTTT. It specifies CASNARTPSTDTQYF.